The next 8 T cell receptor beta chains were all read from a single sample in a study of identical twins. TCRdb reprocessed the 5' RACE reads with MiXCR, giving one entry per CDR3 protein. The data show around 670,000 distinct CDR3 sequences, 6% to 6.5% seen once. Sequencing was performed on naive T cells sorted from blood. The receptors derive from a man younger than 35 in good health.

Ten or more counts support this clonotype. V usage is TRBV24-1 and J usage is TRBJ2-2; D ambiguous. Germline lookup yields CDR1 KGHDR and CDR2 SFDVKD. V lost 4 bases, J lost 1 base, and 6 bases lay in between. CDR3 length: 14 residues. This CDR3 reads CATSEKGNTGELFF. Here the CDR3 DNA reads TGTGCCACCAGTGAAAAGGGGAACACCGGGGAGCTGTTTTTT.

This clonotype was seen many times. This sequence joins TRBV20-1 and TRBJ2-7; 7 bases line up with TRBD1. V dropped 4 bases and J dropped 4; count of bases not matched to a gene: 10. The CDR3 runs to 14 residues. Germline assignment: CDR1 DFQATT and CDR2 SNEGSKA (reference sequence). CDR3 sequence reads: CSATPRDSLYEQYV. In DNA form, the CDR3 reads TGCAGTGCTACACCCAGGGACAGCCTATACGAGCAGTACGTC.

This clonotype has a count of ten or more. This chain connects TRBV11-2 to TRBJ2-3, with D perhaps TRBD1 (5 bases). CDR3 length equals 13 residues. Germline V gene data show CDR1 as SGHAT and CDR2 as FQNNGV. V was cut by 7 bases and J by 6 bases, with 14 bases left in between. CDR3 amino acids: CASTDTLRDTQYF. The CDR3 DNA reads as TGTGCCAGCACGGACACTCTGAGGGATACGCAGTATTTT.

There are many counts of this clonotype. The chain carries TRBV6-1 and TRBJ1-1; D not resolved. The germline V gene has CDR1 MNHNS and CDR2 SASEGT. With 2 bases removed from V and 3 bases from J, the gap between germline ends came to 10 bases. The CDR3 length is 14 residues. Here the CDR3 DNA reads TGTGCCAGCAGTGAAATAGGTGTTTACACTGAAGCTTTCTTT. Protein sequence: CASSEIGVYTEAFF.

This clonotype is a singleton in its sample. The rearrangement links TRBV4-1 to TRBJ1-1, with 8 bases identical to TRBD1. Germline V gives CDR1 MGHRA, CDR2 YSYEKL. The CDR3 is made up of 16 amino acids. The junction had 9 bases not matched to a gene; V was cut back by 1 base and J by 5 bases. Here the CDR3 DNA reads TGCGCCAGCAGCCAAGGGACAGGGTGGGAAGGAACTGAAGCTTTCTTT. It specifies CASSQGTGWEGTEAFF.

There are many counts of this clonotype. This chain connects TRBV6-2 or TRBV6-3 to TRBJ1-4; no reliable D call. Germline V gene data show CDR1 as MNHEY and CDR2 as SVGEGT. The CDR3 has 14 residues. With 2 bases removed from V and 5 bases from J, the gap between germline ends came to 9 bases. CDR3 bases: TGTGCCAGCAGTTACGACGGCAGAAATGAAAAACTGTTTTTT. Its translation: CASSYDGRNEKLFF.

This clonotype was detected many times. The CDR3 protein is CASSLSWSDTQYF. The CDR3 coding sequence is TGTGCCAGCAGTTTATCTTGGTCAGATACGCAGTATTTT. J is TRBJ2-3 and V is TRBV12-3 or TRBV12-4; D unresolved. This CDR3 has 13 residues. Trimming removed 2 bases at V and 4 bases at J, with 7 bases between.

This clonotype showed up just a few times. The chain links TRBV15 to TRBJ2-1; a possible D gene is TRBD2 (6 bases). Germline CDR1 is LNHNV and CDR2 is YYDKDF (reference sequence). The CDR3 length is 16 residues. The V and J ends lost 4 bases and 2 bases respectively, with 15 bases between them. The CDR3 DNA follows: TGTGCCACCAGCATAGGGCGGGACGGGACCTACAATGAGCAGTTCTTC. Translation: CATSIGRDGTYNEQFF.